The rows below give T cell receptor beta chains drawn from one sample of a study of T cell changes during pregnancy in multiple sclerosis. Method: immunoSEQ multiplex PCR; TCRdb's copy keeps in-frame clones and lacks some. The table records 59,000 or so clones, 90% to 95% of them present only once. The input for sequencing was peripheral blood, taken in the third trimester of pregnancy. The receptors come from a female donor in good health, enrolled as a control in a pregnancy study. CDR3s include the opening cysteine and the closing phenylalanine or tryptophan. A D gene is named only where the DNA matches it firmly. Rows give clone size only sometimes, using once, few, many, or a class for an expanded clone.

v_gene	d_gene	j_gene	abundance	CDR3nt	CDR3aa
TRBV9	TRBD2	TRBJ2-1	.	TGTGCCAGCAGCGTAGCGGGAGGGCCCGACAATGAGCAGTTCTTC	CASSVAGGPDNEQFF
TRBV5-6	.	TRBJ1-2	.	TGTGCCAGCAGCTTGAGCACTAACTATGGCTACACCTTC	CASSLSTNYGYTF
TRBV4-2	.	TRBJ2-5	.	TGTGCCAGCAGCCCCCAGAGTGGGGGGGCCGAGACCCAGTACTTC	CASSPQSGGAETQYF
TRBV5-1	TRBD1	TRBJ1-4	.	TGCGCCAGCAGCACGGGACAGATAAATGAAAAACTGTTTTTT	CASSTGQINEKLFF
TRBV4-3	TRBD1	TRBJ2-3	.	TGCGCCAGCAGCCAAGGACAGGGGCACACAGATACGCAGTATTTT	CASSQGQGHTDTQYF
TRBV5-5	TRBD1	TRBJ1-2	.	TGTGCCAGCAGCCCCTTCTGGACAGGGGGCAATGGCTACACCTTC	CASSPFWTGGNGYTF
TRBV6-1	.	TRBJ2-3	.	TGTGCCAGCAGTGATGTTGAGGGCACAGATACGCAGTATTTT	CASSDVEGTDTQYF
TRBV27	TRBD1	TRBJ2-7	.	TGTGCCAGCAGCCTTGGGGACAGGGCCTACGAGCAGTACTTC	CASSLGDRAYEQYF
TRBV7-9	.	TRBJ2-1	.	TGTGCCAGCAGCTTATATCCGTCTCCCAATGAGCAGTTCTTC	CASSLYPSPNEQFF
TRBV5-3	.	TRBJ1-1	once	TGTGCCAGAAGCCCTGGTAAGGGGATGAACACTGAAGCTTTCTTT	CARSPGKGMNTEAFF
TRBV30	TRBD1	TRBJ2-7	.	TGTGCCTGGAGGAGGACAGGGCTGAGCTACGAGCAGTACTTC	CAWRRTGLSYEQYF
TRBV28	TRBD1	TRBJ1-2	once	TGTGCCAGCAGTTTTATAATAGGGGGCAATTATGGCTACACCTTC	CASSFIIGGNYGYTF
TRBV29-1	.	TRBJ1-2	.	TGCAGCGCCCTCGTTAACTATGGCTACACCTTC	CSALVNYGYTF
TRBV5-1	.	TRBJ2-7	.	TGCGCCAGCAGCCTCAATAGAGGAGGGATATACGAGCAGTACTTC	CASSLNRGGIYEQYF
TRBV5-1	.	TRBJ2-5	.	TGCGCCAGCAGCTTGTGGGCGGGTGAGACCCAGTACTTC	CASSLWAGETQYF
TRBV7-2	TRBD1	TRBJ1-4	.	TGTGCCAGCAGCTTGTGGACAGGGGTGAGGGAAAAACTGTTTTTT	CASSLWTGVREKLFF
TRBV5-1	TRBD1	TRBJ1-2	.	TGCGCCAGCAGCTTGGACACCGGGACAGTAAATGGCTACACCTTC	CASSLDTGTVNGYTF
TRBV11-2	TRBD1	TRBJ2-7	.	TGTGCCAGCAGCTTATTTCGGACAGGGGGCAAGTACGAGCAGTACTTC	CASSLFRTGGKYEQYF
TRBV6-1	TRBD1	TRBJ1-5	once	TGTGCCAGCATGCAGACAGGGTACAATCAGCCCCAGCATTTT	CASMQTGYNQPQHF
TRBV27	TRBD1	TRBJ1-2	.	TGTGCCAGCAGTTTTTCGATTTACAGGGGGCTGAGGGTAGGGACTAACTATGGCTACACCTTC	CASSFSIYRGLRVGTNYGYTF
TRBV11-3	.	TRBJ2-1	.	TGTGCCAGCAGCTTTTCGTGGGTTGGAGATGAGCAGTTCTTC	CASSFSWVGDEQFF
TRBV6-6	TRBD1	TRBJ2-5	.	TGTGCCAGCAGTGCAACAGGGGATCAAGAGACCCAGTACTTC	CASSATGDQETQYF
TRBV5-6	.	TRBJ1-4	.	TGTGCCAGCAGCTTGGGGGAACAGGGAAAAGGTGAAAAACTGTTTTTT	CASSLGEQGKGEKLFF
TRBV6-5	.	TRBJ1-2	.	TGTGCCAGCAGTTACAAATCTGGGGGCGGCGGCTACACCTTC	CASSYKSGGGGYTF
TRBV18	TRBD1	TRBJ1-1	.	TGTGCCAGCTCACCCGGGACAGGGCGCACTGAAGCTTTCTTT	CASSPGTGRTEAFF
TRBV7-2	.	TRBJ2-7	.	TGTGCCAGCAGCTTAATTAGCGGCTCCTACGAGCAGTACTTC	CASSLISGSYEQYF
TRBV5-1	TRBD1	TRBJ2-2	once	TGCGCCAGCAGCTTGATGGACAGGGACACCGGGGAGCTGTTTTTT	CASSLMDRDTGELFF
TRBV29-1	TRBD2	TRBJ2-1	.	TGCAGCGTCCTATTTGGGACTAGCGGGGTCAATGAGCAGTTCTTC	CSVLFGTSGVNEQFF
TRBV28	.	TRBJ2-7	.	TGTGCCAGCAGTTTATCGTCCAGCGAGCAGTACTTC	CASSLSSSEQYF
TRBV12-5	.	TRBJ2-1	.	TGTGCTAGTGGGGGCCCTCTCAGCTCCTACAATGAGCAGTTCTTC	CASGGPLSSYNEQFF
TRBV6-1	.	TRBJ1-1	.	TGTGCCAGCAGTGGGACAATGAACACTGAAGCTTTCTTT	CASSGTMNTEAFF
TRBV2	TRBD1	TRBJ1-4	.	TGTGCCAGCGGAACCGCTACAGGGGTCAATGAAAAACTGTTTTTT	CASGTATGVNEKLFF
TRBV7-2	.	TRBJ2-1	.	TGTGCCAGCAGCCCCGGGCGGGTCTTCTATTATGAGCAGTTCTTC	CASSPGRVFYYEQFF
TRBV5-1	.	TRBJ1-1	once	TGCGCCAGCACCCCGGCAGGCTTCATGAACACTGAAGCTTTCTTT	CASTPAGFMNTEAFF
TRBV19	.	TRBJ1-2	.	TGTGCCAGTAGTCAACAGGGAGACAACTATGGCTACACCTTC	CASSQQGDNYGYTF
TRBV14	.	TRBJ2-3	.	TGTGCCAGCAGCCAAGACAGGGGTGGCACGCAGTATTTT	CASSQDRGGTQYF
TRBV4-1	TRBD1	TRBJ1-5	many	TGCGCCAGCAGCCGAACCGTACAGGGGAGAAATCAGCCCCAGCATTTT	CASSRTVQGRNQPQHF
TRBV4-2	.	TRBJ1-5	few	TGTGCCAGCAGCCAAGGGGGCGGGGGCAATCAGCCCCAGCATTTT	CASSQGGGGNQPQHF
TRBV2	.	TRBJ2-5	.	TGTGCCACCAACAGGGACAACCAAGAGACCCAGTACTTC	CATNRDNQETQYF
TRBV5-6	.	TRBJ2-2	.	TGTGCCAGCAGCCTGCGATCGCCCGGGGAGCTGTTTTTT	CASSLRSPGELFF
TRBV5-1	TRBD2	TRBJ2-1	.	TGCGCCAGCAGCCCCGGGACTAGCGGGTCCCGCCAGTTCTTC	CASSPGTSGSRQFF
TRBV14	.	TRBJ2-5	.	TGTGCCAGCAGCTACGCGGAGACCCAGTACTTC	CASSYAETQYF
TRBV10-3	.	TRBJ2-5	.	TGTGCCATCAGCGTCCGACTAGAAGAGACCCAGTACTTC	CAISVRLEETQYF
TRBV9	TRBD1	TRBJ1-4	.	TGTGCCAGCAGCGCTGGAGGGGACAGAAATGAAAAACTGTTTTTT	CASSAGGDRNEKLFF
TRBV6-4	.	TRBJ1-5	few	TGTGCCAGCAGGGGAGATCAGCCCCAGCATTTT	CASRGDQPQHF